This T cell receptor (beta chain) is from a study of blood T cells in healthy people across ages. General study points: Observed TCR beta diversity showed a strong correlation with the percentage of naive T cells as measured by flow cytometry.

The individuals who served as donors were healthy Caucasians living in Russia, aged about 6 to 100. CDR3 length equals 15 residues. CDR1 and CDR2 from the germline V gene are LGHNA and YSLEER. Trimming left V 0 bases short and J 4 bases short, with 10 bases between. Comments on this clonotype: Its antigen remains unidentified.

Together with a sample-barcoded 5' primer, a J-beta primer mix was included in a second PCR lasting roughly 6 to 12 cycles. Every cDNA molecule carried a tag from a template-switch adaptor bearing 12 random nucleotides. MiXCR, run by TCRdb on the 5' RACE reads, gives a single entry per CDR3 protein. The profile covers about 1.4 million distinct CDR3 sequences, with 55% to 75% appearing a single time and roughly 6.3% taken by the ten largest. The source material was blood. The TCR was taken from a man in his late teens or twenties in good health. The rearrangement links TRBV4-3 to TRBJ2-1; D gene uncertain. CDR3 DNA sequence: TGCGCCAGCAGCCAAGATCTCTCGTTTTACAATGAGCAGTTCTTC. This codes for CASSQDLSFYNEQFF.